This T cell receptor (beta chain) was captured by sequencing in a study of T-cell reconstitution after alpha-beta-depleted transplantation in children. The germline V gene encodes CDR1 DFQATT and CDR2 SNEGSKA (reference sequence). The CDR3 totals 14 residues. Preparing the TCRbeta library involved the use of unique molecular identifiers. TCRdb re-analysed the PCR reads in MiXCR, keeping a single row per CDR3 protein. The sample records 200,000 to 300,000 distinct CDR3 sequences, 9.5% to 15% being singletons. About this clonotype: One junction end does not reproduce the germline sequence, and a read error may be involved.

J is TRBJ1-4 and V is TRBV20-1, with 8 nucleotides matching TRBD1. This clonotype originated in a human donor who donated a stem cell graft to a child with acute lymphoblastic leukemia. The sequencing used PBMCs from the stem cell graft donor, collected from the stem cell graft. CDR3 nucleotide sequence: TGCAGTGCTGGAGACAGGGGCACTAATGAAAAACTGTTTTTT. This encodes CSAGDRGTNEKLFF.